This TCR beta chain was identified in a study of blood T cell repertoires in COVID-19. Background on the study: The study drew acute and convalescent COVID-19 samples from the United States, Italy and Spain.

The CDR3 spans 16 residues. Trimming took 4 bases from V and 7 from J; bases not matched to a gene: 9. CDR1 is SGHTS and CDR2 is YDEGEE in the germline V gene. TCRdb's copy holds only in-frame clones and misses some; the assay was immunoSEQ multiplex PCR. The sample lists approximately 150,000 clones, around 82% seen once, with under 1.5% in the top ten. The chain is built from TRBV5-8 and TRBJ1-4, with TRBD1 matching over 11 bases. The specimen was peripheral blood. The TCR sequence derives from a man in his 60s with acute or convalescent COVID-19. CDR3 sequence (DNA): TGTGCCAGCAGCCTGCAACCCGGGACAGGGGGTGAAAAACTGTTTTTT. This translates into CASSLQPGTGGEKLFF.